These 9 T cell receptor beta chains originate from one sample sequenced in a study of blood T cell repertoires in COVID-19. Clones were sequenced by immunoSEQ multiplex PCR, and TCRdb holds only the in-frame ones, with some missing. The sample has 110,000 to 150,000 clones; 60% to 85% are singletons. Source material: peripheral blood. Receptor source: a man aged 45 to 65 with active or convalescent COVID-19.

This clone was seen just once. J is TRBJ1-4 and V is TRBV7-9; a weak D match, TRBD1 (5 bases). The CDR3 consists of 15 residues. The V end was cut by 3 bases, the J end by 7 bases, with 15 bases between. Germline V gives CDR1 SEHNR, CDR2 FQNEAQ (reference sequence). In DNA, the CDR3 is TGTGCCAGCAGCTTTTCTTGGTCCCAGGGTGAAAAACTGTTTTTT. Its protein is CASSFSWSQGEKLFF.

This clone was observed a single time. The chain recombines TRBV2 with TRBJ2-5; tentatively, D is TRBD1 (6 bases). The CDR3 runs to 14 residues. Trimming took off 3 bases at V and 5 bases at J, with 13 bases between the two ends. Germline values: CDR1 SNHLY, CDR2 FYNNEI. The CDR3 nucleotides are TGTGCCAGCAGTGAGGGGCCAGGGGCGGAGACCCAGTACTTC. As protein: CASSEGPGAETQYF.

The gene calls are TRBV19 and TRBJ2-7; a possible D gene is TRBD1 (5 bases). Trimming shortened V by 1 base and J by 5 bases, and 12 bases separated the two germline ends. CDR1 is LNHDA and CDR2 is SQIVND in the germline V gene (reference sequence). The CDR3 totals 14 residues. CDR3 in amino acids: CASSIVAGFHEQYF. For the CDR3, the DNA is TGTGCCAGTAGTATAGTAGCAGGGTTCCACGAGCAGTACTTC. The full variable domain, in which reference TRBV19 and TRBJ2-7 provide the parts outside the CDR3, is DGGITQSPKYLFRKEGQNVTLSCEQNLNHDAMYWYRQDPGQGLRLIYYSQIVNDFQKGDIAEGYSVSREKKESFPLTVTSAQKNPTAFYLCASSIVAGFHEQYFGPGTRLTVT.

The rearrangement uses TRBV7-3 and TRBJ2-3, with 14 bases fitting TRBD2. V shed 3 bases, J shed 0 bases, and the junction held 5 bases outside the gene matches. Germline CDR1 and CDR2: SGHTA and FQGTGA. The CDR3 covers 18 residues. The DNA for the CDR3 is TGTGCCAGCAGCTTGACGGGACTAGCGGGGGCTAGCACAGATACGCAGTATTTT. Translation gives CASSLTGLAGASTDTQYF.

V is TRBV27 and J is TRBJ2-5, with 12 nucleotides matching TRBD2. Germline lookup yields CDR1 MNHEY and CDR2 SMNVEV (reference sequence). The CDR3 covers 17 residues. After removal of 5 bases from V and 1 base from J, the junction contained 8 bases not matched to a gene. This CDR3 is CASSRLTSGRFQETQYF. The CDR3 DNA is TGTGCCAGCAGTCGGCTGACTAGCGGGAGATTCCAAGAGACCCAGTACTTC.

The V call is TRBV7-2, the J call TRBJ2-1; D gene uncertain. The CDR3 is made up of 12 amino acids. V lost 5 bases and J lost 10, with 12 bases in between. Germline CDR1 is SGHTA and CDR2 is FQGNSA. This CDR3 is CASSLPAREQFF. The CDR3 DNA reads TGTGCCAGCAGCCTCCCGGCGAGGGAGCAGTTCTTC.

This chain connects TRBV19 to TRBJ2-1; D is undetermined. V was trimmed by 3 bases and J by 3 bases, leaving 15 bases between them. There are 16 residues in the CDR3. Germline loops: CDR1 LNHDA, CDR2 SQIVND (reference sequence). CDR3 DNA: TGTGCCAGTAGTATTTGGGCACAAAGGATCTACAATGAGCAGTTCTTC. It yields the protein CASSIWAQRIYNEQFF.

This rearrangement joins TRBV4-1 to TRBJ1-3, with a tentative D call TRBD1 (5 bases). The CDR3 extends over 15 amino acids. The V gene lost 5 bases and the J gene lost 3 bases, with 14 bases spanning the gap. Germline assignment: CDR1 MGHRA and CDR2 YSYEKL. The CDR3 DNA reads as TGCGCCAGCAGCTCCCGGGACTATGGTGGAAACACCATATATTTT. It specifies CASSSRDYGGNTIYF.

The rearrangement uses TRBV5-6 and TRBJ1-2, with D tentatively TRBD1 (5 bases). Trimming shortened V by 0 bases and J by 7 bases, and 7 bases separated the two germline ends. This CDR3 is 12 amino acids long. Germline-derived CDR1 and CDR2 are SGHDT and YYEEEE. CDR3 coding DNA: TGTGCCAGCAGCTTGGGGACAAGTGGCTACACCTTC. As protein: CASSLGTSGYTF. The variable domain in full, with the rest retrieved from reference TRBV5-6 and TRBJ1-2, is DAGVTQSPTHLIKTRGQQVTLRCSPKSGHDTVSWYQQALGQGPQFIFQYYEEEERQRGNFPDRFSGHQFPNYSSELNVNALLLGDSALYLCASSLGTSGYTFGSGTRLTVV.